A single sample gave rise to the 29 T cell receptor beta chains below, sequenced in a study of T-cell reconstitution after alpha-beta-depleted transplantation in children. Unique molecular identifiers were incorporated during preparation of the TCRbeta library. MiXCR, applied by TCRdb to the PCR reads, yields one record per CDR3 protein. This sample has around 580,000 distinct CDR3 sequences; 25% to 30% occur once, and the top ten carry about a third. The sample here was PBMCs, taken before TCRalphabeta/CD19-depleted stem cell transplant. Receptors originate from a boy younger than two with Wiskott-Aldrich syndrome, due to receive a stem cell transplant.

The CDR3 reads CASSLLQGFRELFF. The CDR3 DNA reads TGTGCCAGCAGTTTGCTCCAAGGCTTCAGGGAGCTGTTTTTT. The V call is TRBV12-3 or TRBV12-4, the J call TRBJ2-2; D is unresolved. V was shortened by 3 bases and J by 9 bases, with 14 bases between the two germline ends. The length of the CDR3 is 14 residues.

This clonotype has a handful of counts. The chain carries TRBV20-1 and TRBJ2-1; 9 bases are a match to TRBD2. With V trimmed by 3 bases and J by 8 bases, 8 bases remained unmatched. The CDR3 sequence is 14 residues long. Germline-derived CDR1 and CDR2 are DFQATT and SNEGSKA (reference sequence). The CDR3 nucleotides read TGCAGTGCTAGGTACCGGACTAGCGTCGATGAGCAGTTCTTC. It specifies CSARYRTSVDEQFF.

The CDR3 DNA reads as TGCAGCGTGGGGGGAGCGTCCTACAATGAGCAGTTCTTC. This translates into CSVGGASYNEQFF. The rearrangement uses TRBV29-1 and TRBJ2-1, with D possibly being TRBD2 (6 bases). The CDR3 length is 13 residues. Trimming left V 6 bases short and J 1 base short, with 10 bases between. Germline V CDR1 and CDR2: SQVTM, ANQGSEA.

This chain links TRBV7-2 with TRBJ1-2; TRBD1 might be the D (5 bases). Trimming took off 2 bases at V and 1 base at J, with 11 bases between the two ends. Germline lookup yields CDR1 SGHTA and CDR2 FQGNSA. The CDR3 length is 15 residues. In DNA, the CDR3 is TGTGCCAGCAGCTTAAAGGGGAAAAATAACTATGGCTACACCTTC. This encodes CASSLKGKNNYGYTF.

This clonotype was counted between two and nine times. The chain links TRBV5-1 to TRBJ2-7, with 8 bases fitting TRBD2. V lost 1 base, J lost 4 bases, and 7 bases stayed unmatched. Per germline, CDR1 SGHRS and CDR2 YFSETQ. The CDR3 is 15 amino acids. The CDR3 DNA reads as TGCGCCAGCAGCTTGAGGACGGGAGGGGGGTACGAGCAGTACTTC. Translating it yields CASSLRTGGGYEQYF.

This clonotype was seen only a few times. The chain couples TRBV12-3 or TRBV12-4 to TRBJ1-5; TRBD1 aligns across 12 bases. CDR3 size: 17 residues. V shed 1 base, J shed 2 bases, and the junction held 3 bases outside the gene matches. The CDR3, as DNA: TGTGCCAGCAGTTTAGGGGACAGGGGGCAGGGCAATCAGCCCCAGCATTTT. Its translation: CASSLGDRGQGNQPQHF.

The chain has TRBV11-3 and TRBJ2-3, with D uncertain. V shed 1 base and J shed 0 bases, with 11 bases lying between them. The CDR3 length is 16 residues. The germline CDR1 and CDR2 sequences are SGHNT and YENEEA. The CDR3 sequence: CASSLGSGLSTDTQYF. In DNA, the CDR3 is TGTGCCAGCAGCTTAGGTTCGGGTTTAAGCACAGATACGCAGTATTTT.

In its sample, this clonotype was seen a few times. The chain employs TRBV10-3 and TRBJ2-3; D unresolved. Germline lookup yields CDR1 ENHRY and CDR2 SYGVKD. This CDR3 is 14 amino acids long. Trimming shortened V by 5 bases and J by 0 bases, and 9 bases separated the two germline ends. Here the CDR3 DNA reads TGTGCCATCAGTCCGGACCGTAGCACAGATACGCAGTATTTT. It translates to CAISPDRSTDTQYF.

The chain carries TRBV27 and TRBJ2-2; unclear D gene. CDR3 length: 14 amino acids. Trimming pared 7 bases from V and 0 bases from J, leaving 9 bases between. Germline-derived CDR1 and CDR2 are MNHEY and SMNVEV (reference sequence). As DNA, the CDR3 is TGTGCCAGCAAACTGGCTTCGAACACCGGGGAGCTGTTTTTT. Its translation: CASKLASNTGELFF.

This chain links TRBV30 with TRBJ2-7; 11 bases map to TRBD2. The CDR3 runs to 13 residues. The junction had 3 bases not matched to a gene; V was cut back by 6 bases and J by 2 bases. CDR1 is GTSNPN and CDR2 is SVGIG in the germline V gene (reference sequence). The CDR3 spells CACGLAGPYEQYF. The CDR3 region has the DNA TGTGCCTGCGGACTAGCGGGCCCCTACGAGCAGTACTTC. Supplemented by reference TRBV30 and TRBJ2-7, the full variable domain reads SQTIHQWPATLVQPVGSPLSLECTVEGTSNPNLYWYRQAAGRGLQLLFYSVGIGQISSEVPQNLSASRPQDRQFILSSKKLLLSDSGFYLCACGLAGPYEQYFGPGTRLTVT.

V and J are TRBV20-1 and TRBJ2-7, with TRBD2 identical over 11 bases. V lost 3 bases to trimming and J lost 2 bases; unmatched junction nucleotides: 9. The CDR3 has 16 amino acids. Per germline, CDR1 DFQATT and CDR2 SNEGSKA (reference sequence). CDR3 sequence: CSARRAGTSGTYEQYF. The CDR3 DNA reads as TGCAGTGCTAGGCGCGCCGGGACTAGCGGAACCTACGAGCAGTACTTC.

This rearrangement joins TRBV5-1 to TRBJ1-1, with no clear D. The V gene lost 2 bases and the J gene lost 5 bases, with 13 bases spanning the gap. The germline gives CDR1 SGHRS, CDR2 YFSETQ. The CDR3 length is 14 residues. The CDR3 DNA follows: TGCGCCAGCAGCTTTTTGACTGGCGGGACTGAAGCTTTCTTT. Encoded protein: CASSFLTGGTEAFF.

This clonotype was counted a few times. The chain carries TRBV7-3 and TRBJ2-1; 9 bases map to TRBD2. Germline lookup yields CDR1 SGHTA and CDR2 FQGTGA. Trimming at V came to 4 bases and at J to 8 bases, leaving 9 bases not matched to a gene. The CDR3 length is 15 residues. The CDR3 region is CASSSGLALGDEQFF. The CDR3 nucleotides are TGTGCCAGCAGCTCGGGACTAGCCCTCGGAGATGAGCAGTTCTTC.

The chain is built from TRBV5-8 and TRBJ1-3; D call uncertain. Germline CDR1 is SGHTS and CDR2 is YDEGEE. The CDR3 is made up of 14 amino acids. Trimming took 0 bases from V and 3 from J, leaving 7 bases between them. CDR3 bases: TGTGCCAGCAGCTTGGTGGCTGGTGGAAACACCATATATTTT. It yields the protein CASSLVAGGNTIYF.

This clonotype was seen more than once but under ten times. The chain links TRBV10-1 to TRBJ2-1, with TRBD2 matching over 14 bases. CDR3 length equals 15 residues. In germline, CDR1 is WNHNN, CDR2 SYGVQD (reference sequence). V dropped 6 bases and J dropped 8; count of bases not matched to a gene: 6. The CDR3 DNA is TGCGCCAGCAGCAGAGGACTAGCGGGAGGCCATGAGCAGTTCTTC. This codes for CASSRGLAGGHEQFF.

This clonotype was seen only a few times. The chain employs TRBV5-1 and TRBJ2-6; 10 positions agree with TRBD1. V was pared by 1 base and J by 8 bases, with 3 bases of the junction left unmatched. Looked up from germline, CDR1 is SGHRS and CDR2 is YFSETQ. The length of the CDR3 is 15 residues. The CDR3 DNA reads as TGCGCCAGCAGCTTGTGGGACAGGGGAACCAACGTCCTGACTTTC. Translation gives CASSLWDRGTNVLTF.

The chain employs TRBV10-3 and TRBJ2-3, with D maybe TRBD2 (6 bases). Looked up from germline, CDR1 is ENHRY and CDR2 is SYGVKD. Trimming removed 7 bases at V and 0 bases at J, with 8 bases between. The CDR3 is 13 amino acids. Written as DNA, the CDR3 is TGTGCCATCAAGGGGACTAGCACAGATACGCAGTATTTT. Translation gives CAIKGTSTDTQYF.

This clonotype was detected only a few times. This sequence joins TRBV29-1 and TRBJ1-5, with D unclear. The CDR3 has 13 residues. The V gene's germline CDR1 is SQVTM and CDR2 ANQGSEA. Trimming took 4 bases from V and 6 from J, leaving 13 bases between them. CDR3 in DNA: TGCAGCGTTGGATCAGGTCCAGGTCAGCCCCAGCATTTT. This gives the protein CSVGSGPGQPQHF.

The chain joins TRBV24-1 to TRBJ2-1; 11 nucleotides match TRBD2. The CDR3 has 15 amino acids. V dropped 3 bases and J dropped 7; count of bases not matched to a gene: 4. CDR1 KGHDR and CDR2 SFDVKD come from the germline V gene. For the CDR3, the DNA is TGTGCCACCAGTGATCCGGGGACTAGCGGTAATGAGCAGTTCTTC. Translated: CATSDPGTSGNEQFF.

This clonotype came up a few times. V is TRBV6-5 and J is TRBJ2-7; D is perhaps TRBD1 (6 bases). V shed 4 bases and J shed 1 base, with 8 bases lying between them. Germline V lookup: CDR1 MNHEY, CDR2 SVGAGI. The CDR3 covers 13 residues. In DNA, the CDR3 is TGTGCCAGCAGTTCCCAGGGGTCCTACGAGCAGTACTTC. This codes for CASSSQGSYEQYF.

This clonotype was picked up a small number of times. The rearrangement uses TRBV12-3 or TRBV12-4 and TRBJ2-1; D not certain. This CDR3 is 10 amino acids long. Trimming removed 4 bases at V and 12 bases at J, with 7 bases between. DNA for the CDR3: TGTGCCAGCAGTTCCCACCGGCAGTTCTTC. Protein: CASSSHRQFF.

The V gene is TRBV11-1, the J gene TRBJ1-2; TRBD1 is a possible D gene (6 bases). This CDR3 is built from 14 residues. The germline V and J ends were trimmed by 2 bases and 3 bases, with 10 bases remaining between them. Germline lookup yields CDR1 SGHAT and CDR2 FQDESV (reference sequence). The CDR3, as DNA: TGTGCCAGCAGCTTATTCGGGGGCGACTATGGCTACACCTTC. Translating it yields CASSLFGGDYGYTF.

This clonotype has just one count. V is TRBV7-3 and J is TRBJ2-1; 8 bases map to TRBD2. V shed 2 bases and J 5 bases; nucleotides not matched to a gene: 8. This CDR3 contains 16 residues. The germline V gene encodes CDR1 SGHTA and CDR2 FQGTGA. Here the CDR3 reads CASSLSGTSPNNEQFF. In DNA form, the CDR3 reads TGTGCCAGCAGCTTATCGGGGACTAGTCCCAACAATGAGCAGTTCTTC.

The genes are TRBV21-1 and TRBJ2-1; the D call in the table, TRBD2, was not verified against the DNA. TRBV21-1 is given as a pseudogene. The CDR3 covers 15 residues. CDR3 DNA: TGTGCCAAAGGGACTAGCGGGAGCTCCTACAATGAGCAGTTCTTC. This codes for CAKGTSGSSYNEQFF.

The J gene is TRBJ2-1, the V gene TRBV29-1, with D possibly TRBD2 on 5 matching bases. The ends were cut back, 3 bases at V and 6 bases at J, with 15 bases in the middle. Germline V gives CDR1 SQVTM, CDR2 ANQGSEA. This CDR3 is 14 amino acids long. The DNA for the CDR3 is TGCAGCGTTGATCCTGTCGGGATGGCCAATGAGCAGTTCTTC. This codes for CSVDPVGMANEQFF.

This clonotype was seen only a few times. The chain recombines TRBV29-1 with TRBJ1-1; a weak D match, TRBD1 (5 bases). This CDR3 has 14 amino acids. The germline gives CDR1 SQVTM, CDR2 ANQGSEA. V lost 0 bases, J lost 4 bases, and 12 bases lay in between. DNA for the CDR3: TGCAGCGTTGAAGAGGGCGGCGGGGGCACTGAAGCTTTCTTT. Amino acids: CSVEEGGGGTEAFF. The entire variable domain, with the rest obtained from reference TRBV29-1 and TRBJ1-1, is as follows: SAVISQKPSRDICQRGTSLTIQCQVDSQVTMMFWYRQQPGQSLTLIATANQGSEATYESGFVIDKFPISRPNLTFSTLTVSNMSPEDSSIYLCSVEEGGGGTEAFFGQGTRLTVV.

The chain is built from TRBV29-1 and TRBJ2-3, with D tentatively TRBD2 (7 bases). This CDR3 comprises 14 residues. V was clipped by 4 bases and J by 4 bases, with 15 bases between them. Germline assignment: CDR1 SQVTM and CDR2 ANQGSEA. CDR3 DNA sequence: TGCAGCGTTGGTCTTCGGGGGGCTGCAGATACGCAGTATTTT. Its protein product is CSVGLRGAADTQYF.

This chain joins TRBV27 and TRBJ2-7, with 7 bases lining up with TRBD2. The CDR3 is made up of 14 amino acids. The germline V gene encodes CDR1 MNHEY and CDR2 SMNVEV (reference sequence). J lost 4 bases, V lost 8 bases, and 11 bases had no gene match. CDR3 sequence (DNA): TGTGCCAGCGGCCACGGGGAGGGATTATACGAGCAGTACTTC. It specifies CASGHGEGLYEQYF.

CDR3 sequence: CASSLAGTVTNEQFF. Here the CDR3 DNA reads TGTGCCAGCAGTTTAGCCGGGACAGTTACAAATGAGCAGTTCTTC. The chain joins TRBV12-3 or TRBV12-4 to TRBJ2-1, with 7 bases aligning to TRBD1. The CDR3 consists of 15 residues. Trimming removed 0 bases from V and 7 bases from J; junction bases left unmatched: 6.